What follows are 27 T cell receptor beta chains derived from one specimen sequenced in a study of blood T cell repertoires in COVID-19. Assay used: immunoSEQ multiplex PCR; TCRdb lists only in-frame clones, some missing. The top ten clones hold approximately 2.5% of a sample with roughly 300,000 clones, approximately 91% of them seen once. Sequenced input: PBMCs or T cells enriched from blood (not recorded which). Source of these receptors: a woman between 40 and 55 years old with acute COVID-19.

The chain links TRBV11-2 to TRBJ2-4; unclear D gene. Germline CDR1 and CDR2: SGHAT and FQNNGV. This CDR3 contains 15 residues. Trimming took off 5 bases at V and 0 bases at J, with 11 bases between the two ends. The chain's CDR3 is CASSPYSIAKNIQYF. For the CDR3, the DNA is TGTGCCAGCAGCCCATACTCGATAGCCAAAAACATTCAGTACTTC.

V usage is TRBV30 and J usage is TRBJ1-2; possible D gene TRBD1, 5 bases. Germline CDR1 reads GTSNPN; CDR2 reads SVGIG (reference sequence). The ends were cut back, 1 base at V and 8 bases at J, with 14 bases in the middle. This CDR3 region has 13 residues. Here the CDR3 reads CAWSGRVGDGYTF. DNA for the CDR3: TGTGCCTGGAGTGGCAGGGTTGGAGACGGCTACACCTTC.

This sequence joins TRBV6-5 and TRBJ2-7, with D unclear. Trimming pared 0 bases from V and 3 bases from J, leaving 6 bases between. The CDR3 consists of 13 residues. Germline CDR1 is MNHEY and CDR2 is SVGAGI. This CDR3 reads CASSYSRLYEQYF. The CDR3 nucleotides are TGTGCCAGCAGTTACTCGAGGCTCTACGAGCAGTACTTC.

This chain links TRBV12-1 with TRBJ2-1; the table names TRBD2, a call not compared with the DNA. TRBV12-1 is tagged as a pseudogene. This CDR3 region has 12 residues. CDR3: CASSDRDSGRFF. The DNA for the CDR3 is TGTGCCAGCAGCGACCGGGACTCGGGTCGGTTCTTC.

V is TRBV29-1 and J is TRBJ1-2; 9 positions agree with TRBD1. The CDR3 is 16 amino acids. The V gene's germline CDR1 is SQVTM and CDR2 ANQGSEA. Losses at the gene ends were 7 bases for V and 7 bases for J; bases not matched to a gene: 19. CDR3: CSASGTGLIGVSGYTF. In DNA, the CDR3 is TGCAGCGCCTCCGGGACAGGGTTGATCGGCGTCAGTGGCTACACCTTC.

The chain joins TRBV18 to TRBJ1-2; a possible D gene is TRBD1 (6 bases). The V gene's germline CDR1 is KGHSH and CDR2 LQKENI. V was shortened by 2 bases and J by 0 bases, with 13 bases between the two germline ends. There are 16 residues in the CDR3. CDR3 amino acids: CASSPTVRGANYGYTF. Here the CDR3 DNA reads TGTGCCAGCTCACCAACCGTCAGGGGCGCTAACTATGGCTACACCTTC.

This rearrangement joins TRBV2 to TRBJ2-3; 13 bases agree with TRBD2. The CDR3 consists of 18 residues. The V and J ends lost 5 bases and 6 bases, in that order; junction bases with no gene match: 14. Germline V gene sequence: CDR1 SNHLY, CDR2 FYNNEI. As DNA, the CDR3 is TGTGCCAGCAGTATTGGGACTAGCGGGGCCCAAAACCCCGATACGCAGTATTTT. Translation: CASSIGTSGAQNPDTQYF.

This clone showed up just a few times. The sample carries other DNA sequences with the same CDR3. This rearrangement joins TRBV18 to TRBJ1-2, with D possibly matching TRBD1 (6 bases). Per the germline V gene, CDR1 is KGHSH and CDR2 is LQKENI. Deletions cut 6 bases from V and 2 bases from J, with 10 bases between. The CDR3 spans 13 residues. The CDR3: CASSPDRNYGYTF. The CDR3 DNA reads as TGTGCCAGCTCGCCGGACAGAAACTATGGCTACACCTTC.

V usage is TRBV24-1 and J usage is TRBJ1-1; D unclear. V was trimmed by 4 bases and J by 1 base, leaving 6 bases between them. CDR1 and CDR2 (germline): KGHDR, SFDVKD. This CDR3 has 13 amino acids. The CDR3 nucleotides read TGTGCCACCAGTGAGGAGGCGAACACTGAAGCTTTCTTT. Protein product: CATSEEANTEAFF.

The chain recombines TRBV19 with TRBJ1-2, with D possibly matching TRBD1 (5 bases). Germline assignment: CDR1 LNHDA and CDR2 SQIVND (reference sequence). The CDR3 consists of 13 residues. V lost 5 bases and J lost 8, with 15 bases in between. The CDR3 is CASSPRGIQGYTF. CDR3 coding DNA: TGTGCCAGTAGTCCGCGGGGGATACAGGGCTACACCTTC. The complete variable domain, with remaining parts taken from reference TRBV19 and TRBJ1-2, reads DGGITQSPKYLFRKEGQNVTLSCEQNLNHDAMYWYRQDPGQGLRLIYYSQIVNDFQKGDIAEGYSVSREKKESFPLTVTSAQKNPTAFYLCASSPRGIQGYTFGSGTRLTVV.

The CDR3 DNA sequence: TGTGCCAGCAGTGACGGGTTGAGAGGGATTGGAAACACCATATATTTT. Translation: CASSDGLRGIGNTIYF. This chain joins TRBV6-1 and TRBJ1-3; D unresolved. The V gene's germline CDR1 is MNHNS and CDR2 SASEGT. CDR3 length: 16 residues. V was shortened by 3 bases and J by 3 bases, with 15 bases between the two germline ends.

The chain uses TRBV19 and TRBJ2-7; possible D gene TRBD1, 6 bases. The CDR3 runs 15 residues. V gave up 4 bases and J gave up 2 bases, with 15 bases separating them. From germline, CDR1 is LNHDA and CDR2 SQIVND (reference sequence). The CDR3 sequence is CASSSNSGHPYEQYF. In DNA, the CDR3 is TGTGCCAGTAGTAGTAACTCGGGACACCCCTACGAGCAGTACTTC.

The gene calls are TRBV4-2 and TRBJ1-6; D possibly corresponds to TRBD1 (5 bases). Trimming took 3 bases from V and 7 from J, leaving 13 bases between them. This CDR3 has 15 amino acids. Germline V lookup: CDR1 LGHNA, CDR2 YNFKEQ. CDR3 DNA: TGTGCCAGCAGCCATCCAGGGAGGCGCAATTCACCCCTCCACTTT. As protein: CASSHPGRRNSPLHF.

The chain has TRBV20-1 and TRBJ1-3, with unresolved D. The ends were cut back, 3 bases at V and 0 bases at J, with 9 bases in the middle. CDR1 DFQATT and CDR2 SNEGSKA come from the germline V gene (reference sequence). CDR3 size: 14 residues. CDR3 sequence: CSASPEASGNTIYF. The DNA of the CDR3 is TGCAGTGCTAGTCCGGAGGCCTCTGGAAACACCATATATTTT.

CDR3 coding DNA: TGTGCCAGCAGTTACTCGATAGCCAGCGCATACACCATATATTTT. This gives the protein CASSYSIASAYTIYF. The chain has TRBV6-5 and TRBJ1-3; no clear D. With 0 bases removed from V and 8 bases from J, the gap between germline ends came to 14 bases. The germline V gene has CDR1 MNHEY and CDR2 SVGAGI. This CDR3 comprises 15 residues.

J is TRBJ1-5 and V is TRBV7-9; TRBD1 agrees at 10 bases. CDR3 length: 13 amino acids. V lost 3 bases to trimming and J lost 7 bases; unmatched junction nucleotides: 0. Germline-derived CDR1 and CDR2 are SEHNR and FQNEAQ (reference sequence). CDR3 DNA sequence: TGTGCCAGCAGCTTGGACAGGGGGCAGCCCCAGCATTTT. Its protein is CASSLDRGQPQHF.

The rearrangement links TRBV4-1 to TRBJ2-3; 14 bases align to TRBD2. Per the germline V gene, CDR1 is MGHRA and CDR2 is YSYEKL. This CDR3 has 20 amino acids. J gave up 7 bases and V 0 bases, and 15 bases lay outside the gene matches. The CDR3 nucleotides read TGCGCCAGCAGCCAAGAACTTTCTGGGGGACTAGCGGGGGAATGGAATACGCAGTATTTT. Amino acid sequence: CASSQELSGGLAGEWNTQYF.

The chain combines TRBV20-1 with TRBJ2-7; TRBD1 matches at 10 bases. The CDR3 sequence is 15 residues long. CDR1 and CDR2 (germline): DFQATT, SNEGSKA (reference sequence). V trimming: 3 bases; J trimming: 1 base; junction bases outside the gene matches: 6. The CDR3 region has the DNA TGCAGTGCTAGTTCCGGGACAGGGGAATCCTACGAGCAGTACTTC. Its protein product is CSASSGTGESYEQYF.

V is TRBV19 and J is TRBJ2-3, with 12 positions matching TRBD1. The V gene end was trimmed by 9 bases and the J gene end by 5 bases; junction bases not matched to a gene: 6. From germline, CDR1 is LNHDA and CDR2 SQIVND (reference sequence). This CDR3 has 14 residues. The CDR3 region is CASRDRGRIDTQYF. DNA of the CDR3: TGTGCCAGCAGGGACAGGGGGCGTATAGATACGCAGTATTTT.

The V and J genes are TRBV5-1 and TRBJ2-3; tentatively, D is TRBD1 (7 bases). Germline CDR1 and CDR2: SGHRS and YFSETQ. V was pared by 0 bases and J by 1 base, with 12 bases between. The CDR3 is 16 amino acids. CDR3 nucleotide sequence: TGCGCCAGCAGCTTGGTCCAGGGGGGAGGCACAGATACGCAGTATTTT. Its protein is CASSLVQGGGTDTQYF.

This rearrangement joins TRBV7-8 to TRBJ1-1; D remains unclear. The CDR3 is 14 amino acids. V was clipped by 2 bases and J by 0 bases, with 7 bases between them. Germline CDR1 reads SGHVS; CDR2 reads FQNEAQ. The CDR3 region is CASSLYSLNTEAFF. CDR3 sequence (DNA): TGTGCCAGCAGCTTATACAGCCTGAACACTGAAGCTTTCTTT.

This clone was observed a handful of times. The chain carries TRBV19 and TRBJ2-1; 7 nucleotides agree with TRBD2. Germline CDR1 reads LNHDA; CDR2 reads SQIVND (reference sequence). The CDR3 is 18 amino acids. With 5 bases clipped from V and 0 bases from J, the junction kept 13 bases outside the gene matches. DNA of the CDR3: TGTGCCAGTAGTTCCTCGCTCCTGCGCGGGAGCTCCTACAATGAGCAGTTCTTC. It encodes CASSSSLLRGSSYNEQFF.

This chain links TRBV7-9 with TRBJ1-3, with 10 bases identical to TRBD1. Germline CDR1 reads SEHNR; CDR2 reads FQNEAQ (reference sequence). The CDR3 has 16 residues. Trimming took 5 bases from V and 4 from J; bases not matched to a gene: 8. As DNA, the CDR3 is TGTGCCAGCAGCCTGAAAGGGACAGGGGTAGGAAACACCATATATTTT. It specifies CASSLKGTGVGNTIYF. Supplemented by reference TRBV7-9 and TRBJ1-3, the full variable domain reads DTGVSQNPRHKITKRGQNVTFRCDPISEHNRLYWYRQTLGQGPEFLTYFQNEAQLEKSRLLSDRFSAERPKGSFSTLEIQRTEQGDSAMYLCASSLKGTGVGNTIYFGEGSWLTVV.

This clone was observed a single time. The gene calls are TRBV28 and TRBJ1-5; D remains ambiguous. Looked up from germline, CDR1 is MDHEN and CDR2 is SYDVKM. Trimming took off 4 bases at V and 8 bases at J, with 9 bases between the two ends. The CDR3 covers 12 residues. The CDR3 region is CASSSSLEPQHF. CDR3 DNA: TGTGCCAGCAGTTCCTCTCTTGAGCCCCAGCATTTT.

CDR3 bases: TGTGCCAGCAGCCCATACTTGATAGCGGGAGGCTACAATGAGCAGTTCTTC. Translation: CASSPYLIAGGYNEQFF. The chain combines TRBV5-6 with TRBJ2-1; TRBD2 aligns across 10 bases. Germline trimming cut 4 bases from V and 3 bases from J; bases unmatched to any gene: 10. CDR3 size: 17 residues. Germline CDR1 reads SGHDT; CDR2 reads YYEEEE.

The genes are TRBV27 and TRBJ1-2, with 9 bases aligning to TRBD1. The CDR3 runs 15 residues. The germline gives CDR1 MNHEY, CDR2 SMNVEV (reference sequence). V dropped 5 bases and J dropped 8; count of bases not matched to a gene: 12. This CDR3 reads CASSLRTGDLRGYTF. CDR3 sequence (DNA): TGTGCCAGCAGTCTTCGGACAGGGGATTTGCGGGGCTACACCTTC.

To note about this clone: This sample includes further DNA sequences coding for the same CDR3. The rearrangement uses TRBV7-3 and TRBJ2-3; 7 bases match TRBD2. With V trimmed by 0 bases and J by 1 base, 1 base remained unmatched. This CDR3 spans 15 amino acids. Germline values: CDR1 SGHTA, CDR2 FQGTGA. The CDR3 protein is CASSLTGRRTDTQYF. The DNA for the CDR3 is TGTGCCAGCAGCTTAACCGGGAGGCGCACAGATACGCAGTATTTT. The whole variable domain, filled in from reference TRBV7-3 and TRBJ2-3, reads GAGVSQTPSNKVTEKGKYVELRCDPISGHTALYWYRQSLGQGPEFLIYFQGTGAADDSGLPNDRFFAVRPEGSVSTLKIQRTERGDSAVYLCASSLTGRRTDTQYFGPGTRLTVL.